The clone carrying this TCR beta chain has at least ten counts. Its antigen remains unidentified. MiXCR, run by TCRdb on the 5' RACE reads, gives a single entry per CDR3 protein. The table lists around 310,000 distinct CDR3 sequences, approximately 15% of them singletons. The germline V and J ends were trimmed by 0 bases and 4 bases, with 9 bases remaining between them. Looked up from germline, CDR1 is SQVTM and CDR2 is ANQGSEA. The CDR3 length is 13 residues. The sample belongs to a study of T-cell memory formation after mild COVID-19. Across the study: For the most part, TCR clusters were specific to one donor.

Study-wide results and limits: Pre-infection memory harbored some responding clones, suggesting cross-reactive memory joined. Clones that contracted from day 15 to 85 had balanced CD4/CD8; later expanders were CD4+ biased. Shrinking CD4+ clones resided mostly in CM and EM, and CD8+ ones in EMRA.

Specimen: PBMCs or a T cell subset sorted from them (not recorded which). The gene calls are TRBV29-1 and TRBJ2-5; D is uncertain. The receptor comes from a man between 18 and 35 years old who had mild COVID-19 (a few samples of this study predate the infection). Cell type and time point are not known. The chain's CDR3 is CSVEDPAGETQYF. The CDR3 DNA reads TGCAGCGTTGAAGATCCCGCAGGAGAGACCCAGTACTTC.